Listed below are T cell receptor beta chains from one sample, sequenced in a study of shared clonotypes between healthy human individuals. Libraries were prepared by immunoSEQ multiplex PCR; TCRdb keeps only in-frame clonotypes and omits some of them. Altogether roughly 2.5 million clones are present, around nine tenths being singletons, with the ten largest covering about 0.13%. Sequencing was carried out using naive CD4+ T cells sorted from blood. These receptors were collected from a man between 18 and 35 years old in good health. Both conserved end residues are part of each CDR3. D genes are given only for firm matches. Clone size appears in some rows only: once, few, many, or a class for an expanded clone.

j_call d_call v_call clone_size cdr3_nt cdr3_aa
TRBJ1-1 . TRBV19 . TGTGCCAGTAGTACGGGGACGGTAATGAACACTGAAGCTTTCTTT CASSTGTVMNTEAFF
TRBJ2-1 TRBD2 TRBV4-1 . TGCGCCAGCAGCCCCGGGGGGAGAAATGAGCAGTTCTTC CASSPGGRNEQFF
TRBJ1-6 . TRBV5-5 once TGTGCCAGCAGCCACTCCGGGGCCCTGCAAGGAGCATCGTATAATTCACCCCTCCACTTT CASSHSGALQGASYNSPLHF
TRBJ1-6 . TRBV9 . TGTGCCAGCAGCCCAAATTCGAGACAGGCTAATAATTCACCCCTCCACTTT CASSPNSRQANNSPLHF
TRBJ2-1 TRBD2 TRBV27 . TGTGCCAGCAGTTCTAGCGGAGGGACCAATGAGCAGTTCTTC CASSSSGGTNEQFF
TRBJ1-2 . TRBV7-2 . TGTGCCAGCAGCTCCCAAGGGAACTATGGCTACACCTTC CASSSQGNYGYTF
TRBJ2-1 . TRBV6-5 . TGTGCCAGCAGAGGGGGCGGGAGCCTCTGGAATGAGCAGTTCTTC CASRGGGSLWNEQFF
TRBJ2-3 TRBD2 TRBV12-5 . TGTGCTAGTGGCCAAACTAGCGGGGGGGTAAATACGCAGTATTTT CASGQTSGGVNTQYF
TRBJ2-5 . TRBV11-3 . TGTGCCAGCAGCTTAGGCGGTCGGCAGGGGGAGACCCAGTACTTC CASSLGGRQGETQYF
TRBJ2-1 . TRBV5-4 . TGTGCCAGCAGCTTGGAGTCTAGCGACTACAATGAGCAGTTCTTC CASSLESSDYNEQFF
TRBJ1-1 . TRBV27 . TGTGCCAGCAGTTTATCGGCAGGGGCGAGCACTGAAGCTTTCTTT CASSLSAGASTEAFF
TRBJ2-7 . TRBV2 . TGTGCCAGCAGTGATGACGCGTCAGGGCGATTCAACGAGCAGTACTTC CASSDDASGRFNEQYF
TRBJ2-6 . TRBV15 . TGTGCCACCAGCACACAGGAGCCTGGGGCCAACGTCCTGACTTTC CATSTQEPGANVLTF
TRBJ1-1 . TRBV27 . TGTGCCAGCAGTAGACCCGGGGTACCATTTATGAACACTGAAGCTTTCTTT CASSRPGVPFMNTEAFF
TRBJ2-5 TRBD2 TRBV5-1 . TGCGCCAGCAGCAGGGACGGGACTAGCGGGGGGGAGACCCAGTACTTC CASSRDGTSGGETQYF
TRBJ1-1 TRBD1 TRBV2 few TGTGCCAGCAGGGAATCCTACAGGGGTCCCGCTTTCTTT CASRESYRGPAFF
TRBJ2-1 TRBD1 TRBV11-2 . TGTGCCAGCAGCTCCCGGGGACAGGGCCTCTCCTACAATGAGCAGTTCTTC CASSSRGQGLSYNEQFF
TRBJ1-1 . TRBV10-3 once TGTGCCACCCAGGAGAACCCTAACACTGAAGCTTTCTTT CATQENPNTEAFF
TRBJ1-4 . TRBV10-3 . TGTGCCATCAGTGACAGGAGTCCCAATGAAAAACTGTTTTTT CAISDRSPNEKLFF
TRBJ2-7 . TRBV9 . TGTGCCAGCAGCGTGATGTCAGGAAGCTCCTACGAGCAGTACTTC CASSVMSGSSYEQYF
TRBJ2-1 TRBD2 TRBV9 . TGTGCCAGCAGCGTAGGCCTAGCGGGAGGGCCAGTAACCTACAATGAGCAGTTCTTC CASSVGLAGGPVTYNEQFF
TRBJ2-3 . TRBV21-1 . TGTGCCAGCAGCAAAGAGGAGATTGTGGGGGGGCACGTAGATACGCAGTATTTT CASSKEEIVGGHVDTQYF
TRBJ1-4 TRBD1 TRBV30 few TGTGCCTGGAGGGTCCAGGGGGTTGAAAAACTGTTTTTT CAWRVQGVEKLFF
TRBJ1-6 . TRBV30 . TGTGCCTGGAGCGTGCGCGGGGTTAATTCACCCCTCCACTTT CAWSVRGVNSPLHF
TRBJ1-1 . TRBV19 . TGTGCCAGTAGTATAGCCCAGGGTCGGAACACTGAAGCTTTCTTT CASSIAQGRNTEAFF
TRBJ1-1 . TRBV27 . TGTGCCAGCAGCCCCCGTATTACCACTGAAGCTTTCTTT CASSPRITTEAFF
TRBJ2-2 . TRBV10-1 once TGCGCCAGCAGTTGGGACACAGACACCGGGGAGCTGTTTTTT CASSWDTDTGELFF
TRBJ2-7 TRBD2 TRBV7-9 . TGTGCCAGCAGCCCCGGACTAGCGGGAGTCGAGCAGTACTTC CASSPGLAGVEQYF
TRBJ1-5 . TRBV19 . TGTGCCAGTAGTAAGGACAAGAATCAGCCCCAGCATTTT CASSKDKNQPQHF
TRBJ2-5 TRBD1 TRBV28 . TGTGCCAGCAGTTTAGGTGGGCAGGGGGCAGAGACCCAGTACTTC CASSLGGQGAETQYF
TRBJ1-3 TRBD1 TRBV30 . TGTGCCTGGAGTAAAGGTCCGGGACAGGGGCGATCTGGAAACACCATATATTTT CAWSKGPGQGRSGNTIYF
TRBJ1-3 . TRBV7-2 . TGTGCCAGCAGCATAATGGGGCAGGGCGCTGGGTACACCATATATTTT CASSIMGQGAGYTIYF
TRBJ2-7 . TRBV30 . TGTGCCTGGACACAGGGGGGGACCTACGAGCAGTACTTC CAWTQGGTYEQYF
TRBJ2-7 TRBD2 TRBV7-2 once TGTGCCAGCAGCTTCCCGGCTAGCGGGAGCCCCGGTAGCTCCTACGAGCAGTACTTC CASSFPASGSPGSSYEQYF
TRBJ1-2 . TRBV7-9 . TGTGCCAGCAGCTTAATGGGGGGCGCGGATGGCTACACCTTC CASSLMGGADGYTF
TRBJ1-1 TRBD1 TRBV5-1 . TGCGCCAGCAGCTTGGGACAGGGCTGGTCTGAAGCTTTCTTT CASSLGQGWSEAFF
TRBJ1-1 TRBD1 TRBV5-1 . TGCGCCAGCAGCTTGCAAGACAGGGCTCGGGCCAACACTGAAGCTTTCTTT CASSLQDRARANTEAFF